This T cell receptor beta chain is drawn from a study of shared clonotypes between healthy human individuals. Whole-study context: For every donor, three CD4 naive, three CD4 memory, two CD8 naive and one CD8 memory plates were used. Study results and caveats: Clonotypes shared by all four sorted-subset donors had higher generation probabilities than non-shared clonotypes. Across a handful of donors, naive CD4 shared around 5.4%, naive CD8 more than 3%, memory CD4 roughly 2.5%, memory CD8 around 0.42%.

This clone was observed a few times. Its antigen remains unidentified. Using around 200 ng DNA, 30,000 to 35,000 T cell genomes, the sorted-subset replicate PCRs were run. Method: immunoSEQ multiplex PCR; TCRdb's copy keeps in-frame clones and lacks some. The sample lists 650,000 to 750,000 clones, roughly 70% occurring once. Germline CDR1 and CDR2: MGHRA and YSYEKL. The V end was cut by 4 bases, the J end by 1 base, with 10 bases between. The length of the CDR3 is 14 residues. The sample consisted of memory CD4+ T cells sorted from blood. Indicated subset: CD45RA-negative fraction. The clonotype originates from a woman in her thirties in good health. The rearrangement joins TRBV4-1 to TRBJ1-1; possible D gene TRBD1, 6 bases. For the CDR3, the DNA is TGCGCCAGCAGCCTATTACAGGGGAACACTGAAGCTTTCTTT. Protein: CASSLLQGNTEAFF.